The 3 T cell receptor beta chains below were found in one sample sequenced in a study of blood T cell repertoires in COVID-19. Measured with immunoSEQ multiplex PCR; TCRdb has only the in-frame clones, and not every one. The sample includes over 350,000 clones, 87% of them seen just once. What was sequenced was PBMCs or T cells enriched from blood (not recorded which). The receptors stem from a woman in her forties or fifties who had recovered from COVID-19.

This clone was detected once. The rearrangement links TRBV6-5 to TRBJ1-2; D ambiguous. V was shortened by 2 bases and J by 4 bases, with 11 bases between the two germline ends. Germline V gene sequence: CDR1 MNHEY, CDR2 SVGAGI. The length of the CDR3 is 14 residues. The CDR3 nucleotides are TGTGCCAGCAGTTACACGGGGAAATCCTATGGCTACACCTTC. Amino acid sequence: CASSYTGKSYGYTF.

The rearrangement joins TRBV6-2 or TRBV6-3 to TRBJ1-5, with 9 bases identical to TRBD1. CDR3 length: 16 amino acids. V gave up 4 bases and J gave up 2 bases; unmatched junction bases: 6. The germline V gene encodes CDR1 MNHEY and CDR2 SVGEGT. Here the CDR3 reads CASSSRTGEGNQPQHF. CDR3 in DNA: TGTGCCAGCAGTTCCAGGACAGGGGAGGGCAATCAGCCCCAGCATTTT.

The rearrangement uses TRBV19 and TRBJ2-7; the match to TRBD1 covers 8 bases. CDR1 is LNHDA, CDR2 SQIVND, per germline (reference sequence). The CDR3 covers 16 residues. V trimming: 6 bases; J trimming: 7 bases; junction bases outside the gene matches: 17. The CDR3 DNA is TGTGCCAGTAGCCCCGCGACAGGGGATCATCGAAGGGAGCAGTACTTC. This translates into CASSPATGDHRREQYF.